This passage covers 17 T cell receptor beta chains from one sample sequenced in a study of control samples from healthy donors and cancer patients. TCRdb's table, derived via immunoSEQ multiplex PCR, lists solely in-frame clones and lacks some. The sample lists 30,000 to 40,000 clones; 90% to 95% were seen once. Material: PBMCs. These receptors were obtained from a man in his forties or fifties with colorectal cancer.

J is TRBJ2-7 and V is TRBV18; D is unclear. V lost 0 bases and J lost 3, with 9 bases in between. Looked up from germline, CDR1 is KGHSH and CDR2 is LQKENI. CDR3 length: 14 residues. CDR3 region: CASSPPVSFYEQYF. For the CDR3, the DNA is TGTGCCAGCTCACCACCTGTCAGCTTCTACGAGCAGTACTTC.

This clone appeared once. The CDR3 bases are TGTGCCAGCAGCTTGACAGGGGGTCAAAACACCATATATTTT. This codes for CASSLTGGQNTIYF. This chain connects TRBV7-9 to TRBJ1-3, with 9 bases that match TRBD1. The CDR3 spans 14 residues. The V gene's germline CDR1 is SEHNR and CDR2 FQNEAQ (reference sequence). The V gene end was trimmed by 3 bases and the J gene end by 6 bases; junction bases not matched to a gene: 3. Full variable domain (outside the CDR3, taken from reference TRBV7-9 and TRBJ1-3): DTGVSQNPRHKITKRGQNVTFRCDPISEHNRLYWYRQTLGQGPEFLTYFQNEAQLEKSRLLSDRFSAERPKGSFSTLEIQRTEQGDSAMYLCASSLTGGQNTIYFGEGSWLTVV.

The V call is TRBV19, the J call TRBJ2-7, with D unresolved. Germline V gene data show CDR1 as LNHDA and CDR2 as SQIVND (reference sequence). V dropped 3 bases and J dropped 5 bases, with 17 bases sitting between them. The length of the CDR3 is 15 residues. This CDR3 reads CASSMGSLSGDEQYF. Written as DNA, the CDR3 is TGTGCCAGTAGTATGGGCTCTTTAAGTGGCGACGAGCAGTACTTC.

The chain employs TRBV18 and TRBJ2-7; TRBD2 is a possible D gene (6 bases). The CDR3 consists of 12 residues. V lost 3 bases to trimming and J lost 7 bases, with 10 bases between them. From germline, CDR1 is KGHSH and CDR2 LQKENI. This chain's CDR3 is CASSPEGREQYF. DNA for the CDR3: TGTGCCAGCTCACCGGAGGGGCGGGAGCAGTACTTC.

The sample holds a few counts of this clone. V usage is TRBV30 and J usage is TRBJ1-6; D is perhaps TRBD1 (5 bases). Trimming removed 4 bases at V and 10 bases at J, with 17 bases between. This CDR3 is 14 amino acids long. Germline CDR1 is GTSNPN and CDR2 is SVGIG (reference sequence). Here the CDR3 reads CAWKSGTQASPLHF. CDR3 nucleotide sequence: TGTGCCTGGAAATCCGGGACTCAAGCGTCACCCCTCCACTTT.

The V gene is TRBV30, the J gene TRBJ2-5, with 12 bases aligning to TRBD2. Trimming cost V 5 bases and J 4 bases; bases outside gene matches: 11. This CDR3 spans 16 amino acids. Germline V CDR1 and CDR2: GTSNPN, SVGIG (reference sequence). The CDR3 here is CAWDPGTSGFAETQYF. The DNA of the CDR3 is TGTGCCTGGGACCCCGGGACTAGCGGGTTCGCAGAGACCCAGTACTTC. Full variable domain (outside the CDR3, taken from reference TRBV30 and TRBJ2-5): SQTIHQWPATLVQPVGSPLSLECTVEGTSNPNLYWYRQAAGRGLQLLFYSVGIGQISSEVPQNLSASRPQDRQFILSSKKLLLSDSGFYLCAWDPGTSGFAETQYFGPGTRLLVL.

The chain carries TRBV30 and TRBJ2-7; TRBD1 agrees at 7 bases. The CDR3 loop spans 13 amino acids. Germline V gene lookup returns CDR1 GTSNPN and CDR2 SVGIG (reference sequence). J gave up 2 bases and V 2 bases, and 3 bases lay outside the gene matches. DNA of the CDR3: TGTGCCTGGAGTATCGGACAGGCCTACGAGCAGTACTTC. This sequence encodes CAWSIGQAYEQYF.

The count of this clone is one. This chain uses TRBV12-3 or TRBV12-4 with TRBJ1-5, with 9 bases matching TRBD1. This CDR3 spans 13 amino acids. Losses at the gene ends were 8 bases for V and 6 bases for J; bases not matched to a gene: 5. For the CDR3, the DNA is TGTGCCAGCCGGGACAGGGTGGGTCAGCCCCAGCATTTT. Translated: CASRDRVGQPQHF.

In DNA form, the CDR3 reads TGTGCCAGCAGCTTAGACCCAGGGAGCCCAGATACGCAGTATTTT. It codes for CASSLDPGSPDTQYF. The genes are TRBV11-2 and TRBJ2-3; D may be TRBD1 or TRBD2 (5 bases each). Between the trimmed V and J ends, which lost 0 bases and 4 bases, there was a span of 11 bases. CDR1 is SGHAT, CDR2 FQNNGV, per germline. This CDR3 is built from 15 residues.

The chain uses TRBV5-1 and TRBJ2-1, with D maybe TRBD2 (6 bases). The CDR3 extends over 15 amino acids. Trimming took off 4 bases at V and 10 bases at J, with 21 bases between the two ends. Germline lookup yields CDR1 SGHRS and CDR2 YFSETQ. CDR3 bases: TGCGCCAGCAGCCCGGGCGGGACGGTTTTCGGCGAGCAGTTCTTC. Its protein product is CASSPGGTVFGEQFF. Looking up the rest from reference TRBV5-1 and TRBJ2-1 gives the full variable domain: KAGVTQTPRYLIKTRGQQVTLSCSPISGHRSVSWYQQTPGQGLQFLFEYFSETQRNKGNFPGRFSGRQFSNSRSEMNVSTLELGDSALYLCASSPGGTVFGEQFFGPGTRLTVL.

The chain joins TRBV18 to TRBJ2-1, with a possible D match to TRBD2 (5 bases). The CDR3 extends over 16 amino acids. The germline gives CDR1 KGHSH, CDR2 LQKENI. V was clipped by 3 bases and J by 4 bases, with 16 bases between them. The CDR3 region has the DNA TGTGCCAGCTCACCCTCCCCGGAGAGGGTTTACAATGAGCAGTTCTTC. Translating it yields CASSPSPERVYNEQFF.

Here the CDR3 reads CASSYSPSAPYSNQPQHF. CDR3 sequence (DNA): TGTGCCAGCAGTTACTCACCCTCGGCGCCTTATAGCAATCAGCCCCAGCATTTT. The rearrangement links TRBV6-2 or TRBV6-3 to TRBJ1-5; D is ambiguous. Trimming left V 0 bases short and J 0 bases short, with 15 bases between. Germline assignment: CDR1 MNHEY and CDR2 SVGEGT. The CDR3 is 18 residues long.

J is TRBJ2-5 and V is TRBV7-2; TRBD2 matches at 10 bases. The ends lost 4 bases at V and 3 bases at J; junction bases unmatched: 5. The CDR3 sequence is 15 residues long. The germline CDR1 and CDR2 sequences are SGHTA and FQGNSA. CDR3 amino acids: CASSSSGGNKETQYF. The CDR3 DNA reads as TGTGCCAGCAGCTCTAGCGGGGGCAACAAAGAGACCCAGTACTTC.

The chain uses TRBV11-3 and TRBJ2-1; TRBD2 matches at 9 bases. This CDR3 is 16 amino acids long. Germline loops: CDR1 SGHNT, CDR2 YENEEA. V lost 4 bases, J lost 7 bases, and 11 bases stayed unmatched. CDR3 protein: CASSSLSGGILNEQFF. CDR3 bases: TGTGCCAGCAGCTCGCTTAGCGGGGGAATTTTAAATGAGCAGTTCTTC.

The CDR3 DNA follows: TGCGCCAGCAGCTTGGAAGTTAGCGGGGGGCGCTCCTACGAGCAGTACTTC. Translated: CASSLEVSGGRSYEQYF. The chain links TRBV5-1 to TRBJ2-7; 10 positions agree with TRBD2. V lost 0 bases, J lost 0 bases, and 6 bases stayed unmatched. The CDR3 is 17 residues long. The germline CDR1 and CDR2 sequences are SGHRS and YFSETQ.

The rearrangement joins TRBV12-3 or TRBV12-4 to TRBJ2-2; no firm D call. This CDR3 has 13 amino acids. V lost 7 bases, J lost 7 bases, and 13 bases lay in between. CDR3 amino acids: CASTDQNLGELFF. CDR3 coding DNA: TGTGCCAGCACGGACCAGAACCTCGGGGAGCTGTTTTTT.

V gene TRBV11-2 combines with J gene TRBJ2-5; D call uncertain. The germline CDR1 and CDR2 sequences are SGHAT and FQNNGV. Trimming took off 6 bases at V and 5 bases at J, with 13 bases between the two ends. The CDR3 has 13 amino acids. In nucleotides, the CDR3 is TGTGCCAGCAGTCCTGGCACGGCCGAGACCCAGTACTTC. Residues: CASSPGTAETQYF.